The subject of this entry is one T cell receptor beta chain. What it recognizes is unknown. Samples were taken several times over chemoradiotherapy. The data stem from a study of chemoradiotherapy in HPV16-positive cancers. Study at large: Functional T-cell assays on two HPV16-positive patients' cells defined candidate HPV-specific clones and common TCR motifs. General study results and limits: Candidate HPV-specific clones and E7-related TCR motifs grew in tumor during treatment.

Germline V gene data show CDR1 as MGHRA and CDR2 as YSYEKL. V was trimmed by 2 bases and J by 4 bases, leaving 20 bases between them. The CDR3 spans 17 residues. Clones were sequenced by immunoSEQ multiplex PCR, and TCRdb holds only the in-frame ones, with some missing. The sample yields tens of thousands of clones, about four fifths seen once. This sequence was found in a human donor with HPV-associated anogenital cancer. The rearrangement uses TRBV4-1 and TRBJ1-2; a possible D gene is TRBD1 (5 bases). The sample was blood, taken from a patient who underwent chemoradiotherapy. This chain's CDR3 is CASSQSSFGGRIYGYTF. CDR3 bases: TGCGCCAGCAGCCAATCCTCGTTCGGGGGACGGATCTATGGCTACACCTTC.